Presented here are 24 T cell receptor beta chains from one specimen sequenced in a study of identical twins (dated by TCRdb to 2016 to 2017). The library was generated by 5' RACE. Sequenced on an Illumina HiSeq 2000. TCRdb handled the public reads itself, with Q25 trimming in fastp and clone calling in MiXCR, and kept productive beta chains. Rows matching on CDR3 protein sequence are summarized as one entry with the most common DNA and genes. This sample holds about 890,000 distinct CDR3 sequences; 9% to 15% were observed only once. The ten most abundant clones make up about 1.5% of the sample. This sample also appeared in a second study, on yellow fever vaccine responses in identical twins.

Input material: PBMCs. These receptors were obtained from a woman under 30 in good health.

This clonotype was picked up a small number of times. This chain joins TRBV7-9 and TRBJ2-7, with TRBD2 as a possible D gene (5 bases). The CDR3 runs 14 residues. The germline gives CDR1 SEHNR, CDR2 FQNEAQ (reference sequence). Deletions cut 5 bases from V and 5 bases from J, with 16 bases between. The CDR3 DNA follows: TGTGCCAGCAGCCCTTATGCTAGAGGGAACGAGCAGTACTTC. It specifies CASSPYARGNEQYF.

Here the CDR3 DNA reads TGCAGTGCTCCTATCCGACTAGCGGGGGTTCCAGATACGCAGTATTTT. This gives the protein CSAPIRLAGVPDTQYF. The chain is built from TRBV20-1 and TRBJ2-3; 12 bases fit TRBD2. This CDR3 is built from 16 residues. Germline loops: CDR1 DFQATT, CDR2 SNEGSKA (reference sequence). V shed 5 bases and J 4 bases; nucleotides not matched to a gene: 10.

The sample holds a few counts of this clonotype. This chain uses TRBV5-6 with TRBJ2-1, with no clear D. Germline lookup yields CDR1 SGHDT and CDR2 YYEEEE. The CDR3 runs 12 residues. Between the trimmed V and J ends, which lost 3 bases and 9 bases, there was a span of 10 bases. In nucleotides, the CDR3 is TGTGCCAGCAGCTCCGCCCGAGGTGAGCAGTTCTTC. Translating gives CASSSARGEQFF.

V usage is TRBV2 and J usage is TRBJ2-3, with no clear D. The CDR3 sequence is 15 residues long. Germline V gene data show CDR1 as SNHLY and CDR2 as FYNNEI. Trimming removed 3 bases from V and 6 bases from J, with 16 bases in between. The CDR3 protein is CASSDQSEPLDTQYF. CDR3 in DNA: TGTGCCAGCAGTGACCAATCTGAGCCCCTCGATACGCAGTATTTT.

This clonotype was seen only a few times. The CDR3 bases are TGTGCCAGCAGGGACGAGGACACCGGGGAGCTGTTTTTT. It translates to CASRDEDTGELFF. The genes are TRBV12-3 or TRBV12-4 and TRBJ2-2; D is undetermined. The CDR3 contains 13 residues. Trimming took off 6 bases at V and 3 bases at J, with 8 bases between the two ends.

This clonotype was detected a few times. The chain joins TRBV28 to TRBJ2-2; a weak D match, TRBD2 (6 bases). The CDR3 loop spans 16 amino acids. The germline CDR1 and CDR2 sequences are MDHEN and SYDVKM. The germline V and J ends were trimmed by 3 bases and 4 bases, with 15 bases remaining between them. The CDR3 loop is CASSFGGRDSTGELFF. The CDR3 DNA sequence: TGTGCCAGCAGTTTTGGTGGCAGGGACTCCACCGGGGAGCTGTTTTTT.

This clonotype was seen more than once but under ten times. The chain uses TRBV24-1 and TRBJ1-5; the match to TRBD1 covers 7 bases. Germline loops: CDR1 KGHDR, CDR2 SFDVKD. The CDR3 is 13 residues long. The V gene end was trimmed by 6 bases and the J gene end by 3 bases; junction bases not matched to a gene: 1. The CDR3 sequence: CATSTGVNQPQHF. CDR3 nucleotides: TGTGCCACCAGTACAGGGGTCAATCAGCCCCAGCATTTT.

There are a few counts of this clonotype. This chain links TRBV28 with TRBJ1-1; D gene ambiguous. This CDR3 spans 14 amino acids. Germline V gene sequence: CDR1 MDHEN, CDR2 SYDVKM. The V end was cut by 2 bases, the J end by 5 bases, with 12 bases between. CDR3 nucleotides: TGTGCCAGCAGTTTAGTAAGGGAGTGGACTGAAGCTTTCTTT. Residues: CASSLVREWTEAFF.

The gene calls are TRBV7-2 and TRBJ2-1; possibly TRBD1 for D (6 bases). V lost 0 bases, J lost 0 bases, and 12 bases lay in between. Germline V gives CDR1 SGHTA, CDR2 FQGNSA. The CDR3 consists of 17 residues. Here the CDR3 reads CASSLAGAPSSYNEQFF. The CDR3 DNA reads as TGTGCCAGCAGCTTAGCGGGGGCACCGAGCTCCTACAATGAGCAGTTCTTC.

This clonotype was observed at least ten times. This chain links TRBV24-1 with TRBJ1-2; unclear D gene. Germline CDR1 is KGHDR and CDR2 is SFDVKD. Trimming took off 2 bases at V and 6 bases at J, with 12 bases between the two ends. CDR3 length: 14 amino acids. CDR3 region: CATSDSRAGHGYTF. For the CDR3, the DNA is TGTGCCACCAGTGATTCGCGTGCGGGCCATGGCTACACCTTC.

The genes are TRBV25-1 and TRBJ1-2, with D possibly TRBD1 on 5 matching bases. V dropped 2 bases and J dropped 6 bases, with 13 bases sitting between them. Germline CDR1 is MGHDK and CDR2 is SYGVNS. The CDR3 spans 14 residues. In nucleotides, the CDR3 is TGTGCCAGCAGTGAACTCAGGGCAAAGGATGGCTACACCTTC. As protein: CASSELRAKDGYTF.

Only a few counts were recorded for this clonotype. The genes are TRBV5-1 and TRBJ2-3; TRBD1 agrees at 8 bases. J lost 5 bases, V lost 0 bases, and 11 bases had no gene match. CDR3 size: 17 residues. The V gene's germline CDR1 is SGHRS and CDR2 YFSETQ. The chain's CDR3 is CASSLVDEDRAVDTQYF. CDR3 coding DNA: TGCGCCAGCAGCTTGGTGGACGAGGACAGGGCGGTAGATACGCAGTATTTT.

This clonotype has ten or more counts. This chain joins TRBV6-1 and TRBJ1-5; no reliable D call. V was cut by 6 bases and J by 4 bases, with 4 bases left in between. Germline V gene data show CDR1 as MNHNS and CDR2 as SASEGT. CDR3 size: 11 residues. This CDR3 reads CASSTNQPQHF. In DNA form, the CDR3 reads TGTGCCAGCAGCACAAATCAGCCCCAGCATTTT.

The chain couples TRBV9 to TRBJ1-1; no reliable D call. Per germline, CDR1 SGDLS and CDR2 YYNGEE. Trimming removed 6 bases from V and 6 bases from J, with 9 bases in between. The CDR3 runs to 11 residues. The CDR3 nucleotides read TGTGCCAGCAACCCCGCCCCTGAAGCTTTCTTT. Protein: CASNPAPEAFF. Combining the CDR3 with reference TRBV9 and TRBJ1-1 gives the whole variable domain DSGVTQTPKHLITATGQRVTLRCSPRSGDLSVYWYQQSLDQGLQFLIQYYNGEERAKGNILERFSAQQFPDLHSELNLSSLELGDSALYFCASNPAPEAFFGQGTRLTVV.

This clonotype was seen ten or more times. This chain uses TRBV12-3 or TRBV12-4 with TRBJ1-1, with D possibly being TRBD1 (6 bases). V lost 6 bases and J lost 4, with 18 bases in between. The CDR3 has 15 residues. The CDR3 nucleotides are TGTGCCAGCAGGCTAGGGGGGGCCGGGGGCACTGAAGCTTTCTTT. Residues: CASRLGGAGGTEAFF.

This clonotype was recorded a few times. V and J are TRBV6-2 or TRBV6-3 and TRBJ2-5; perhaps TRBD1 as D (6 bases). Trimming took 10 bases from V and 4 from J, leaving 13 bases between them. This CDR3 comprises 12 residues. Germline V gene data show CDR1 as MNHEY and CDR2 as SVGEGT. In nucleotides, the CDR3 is TGTGCCACCAGGACAGCCCCAGAGACCCAGTACTTC. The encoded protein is CATRTAPETQYF.

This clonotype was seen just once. The CDR3: CASRGRNPGNTIYF. The CDR3 coding sequence is TGTGCCAGCAGAGGTCGGAATCCTGGAAACACCATATATTTT. The rearrangement uses TRBV2 and TRBJ1-3; D is undetermined. The CDR3 totals 14 residues. Germline CDR1 SNHLY, CDR2 FYNNEI. V was trimmed by 6 bases and J by 2 bases, leaving 11 bases between them.

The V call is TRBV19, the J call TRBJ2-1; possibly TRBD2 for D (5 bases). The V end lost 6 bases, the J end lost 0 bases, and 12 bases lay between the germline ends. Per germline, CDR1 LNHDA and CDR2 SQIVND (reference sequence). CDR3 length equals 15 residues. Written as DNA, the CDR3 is TGTGCCAGTAGAGTTAGCGATAGCTCCTACAATGAGCAGTTCTTC. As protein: CASRVSDSSYNEQFF. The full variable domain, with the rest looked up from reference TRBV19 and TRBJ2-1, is DGGITQSPKYLFRKEGQNVTLSCEQNLNHDAMYWYRQDPGQGLRLIYYSQIVNDFQKGDIAEGYSVSREKKESFPLTVTSAQKNPTAFYLCASRVSDSSYNEQFFGPGTRLTVL.

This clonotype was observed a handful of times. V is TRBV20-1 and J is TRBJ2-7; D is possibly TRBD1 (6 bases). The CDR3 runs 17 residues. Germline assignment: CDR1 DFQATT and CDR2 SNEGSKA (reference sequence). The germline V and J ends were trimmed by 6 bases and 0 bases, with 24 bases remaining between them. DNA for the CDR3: TGCAGTGCCAGGACAGCCACTTTCCAACAGAGCTCCTACGAGCAGTACTTC. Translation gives CSARTATFQQSSYEQYF.

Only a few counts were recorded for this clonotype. The CDR3, as DNA: TGTGCCACCAGCAGAGATCTTTTGCAGCGGGAATCCTACGAGCAGTACTTC. Translated, it gives CATSRDLLQRESYEQYF. V usage is TRBV15 and J usage is TRBJ2-7; 7 bases are a match to TRBD2. Germline CDR1 and CDR2: LNHNV and YYDKDF (reference sequence). The ends lost 0 bases at V and 1 base at J; junction bases unmatched: 9. This CDR3 comprises 17 residues.

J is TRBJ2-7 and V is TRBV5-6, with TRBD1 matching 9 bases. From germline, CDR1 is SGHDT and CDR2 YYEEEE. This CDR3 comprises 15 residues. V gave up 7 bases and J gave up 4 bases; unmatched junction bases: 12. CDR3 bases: TGTGCCAGCCGACAAACCCCGGGACAGGGTTACGAGCAGTACGTC. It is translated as CASRQTPGQGYEQYV.

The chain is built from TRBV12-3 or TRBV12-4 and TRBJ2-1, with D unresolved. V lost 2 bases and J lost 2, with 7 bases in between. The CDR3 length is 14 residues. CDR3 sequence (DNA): TGTGCCAGCAGTTTAAGACGCGCCTACAATGAGCAGTTCTTC. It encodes CASSLRRAYNEQFF.

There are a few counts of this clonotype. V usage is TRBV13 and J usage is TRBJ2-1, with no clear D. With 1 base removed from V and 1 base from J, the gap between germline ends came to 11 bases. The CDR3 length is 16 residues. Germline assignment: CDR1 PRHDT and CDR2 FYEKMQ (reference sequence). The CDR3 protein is CASSLASELSYNEQFF. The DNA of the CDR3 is TGTGCCAGCAGCTTAGCAAGCGAGCTATCCTACAATGAGCAGTTCTTC. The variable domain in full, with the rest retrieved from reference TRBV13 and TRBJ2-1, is AAGVIQSPRHLIKEKRETATLKCYPIPRHDTVYWYQQGPGQDPQFLISFYEKMQSDKGSIPDRFSAQQFSDYHSELNMSSLELGDSALYFCASSLASELSYNEQFFGPGTRLTVL.

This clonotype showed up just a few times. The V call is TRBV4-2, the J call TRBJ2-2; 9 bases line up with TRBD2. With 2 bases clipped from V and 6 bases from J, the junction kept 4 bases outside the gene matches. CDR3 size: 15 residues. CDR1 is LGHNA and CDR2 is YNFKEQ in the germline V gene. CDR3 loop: CASSQRTSVPGELFF. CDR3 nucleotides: TGTGCCAGCAGCCAAAGGACTAGCGTCCCCGGGGAGCTGTTTTTT.